This T cell receptor beta chain was recovered during a study of control samples from healthy donors and cancer patients. The table came from immunoSEQ multiplex PCR; TCRdb's copy has only in-frame clones and leaves some out. This sample yields approximately 160,000 clones, of which about 93% are seen a single time; approximately 4% belongs to the top ten. Germline V gene lookup returns CDR1 LNHNV and CDR2 YYDKDF (reference sequence). Trimming cost V 3 bases and J 0 bases, with 15 bases left between them. The length of the CDR3 is 17 residues. This sequence joins TRBV15 and TRBJ1-5; D is unresolved. The clonotype comes from a woman in her fifties or sixties in good health. Source material: blood. CDR3 sequence (DNA): TGTGCCACCAGCAGTCAAGGGTTCGAGTATAGCAATCAGCCCCAGCATTTT. Translation: CATSSQGFEYSNQPQHF. Supplemented by reference TRBV15 and TRBJ1-5, the full variable domain reads DAMVIQNPRYQVTQFGKPVTLSCSQTLNHNVMYWYQQKSSQAPKLLFHYYDKDFNNEADTPDNFQSRRPNTSFCFLDIRSPGLGDTAMYLCATSSQGFEYSNQPQHFGDGTRLSIL.